These T cell receptor beta chains were read from a single sample in a study of CD8 T cells in Susac syndrome. TCRdb analysed the immunoSEQ multiplex PCR reads with MiXCR anew, one entry per CDR3 protein. Of almost 450,000 distinct CDR3 sequences in the sample, 85% to 90% were seen once. The sample was CD8+ T cells from PBMCs. These receptors were obtained from a human donor with multiple sclerosis. CDR3s include the opening cysteine and the closing phenylalanine or tryptophan. Fields, in order: J gene, clone size, V gene, D gene, CDR3 DNA, CDR3 protein. D genes are given only for firm matches. Size is stated for part of the rows, as once, few or many counts, or as a class when the clone is expanded.

TRBJ2-2 | NA | TRBV7-6 | TRBD2 | TGTGCCAGCAGCTTAGGGGGAGGGGCGTCGAACACCGGGGAGCTGTTTTTT | CASSLGGGASNTGELFF
TRBJ1-2 | few | TRBV27 | NA | TGTGCCAGCAGTTTAGAGGGGGGCTATGGCTACACCTTC | CASSLEGGYGYTF
TRBJ2-1 | once | TRBV25-1 | TRBD1 | TGTGCCAGCAGTGAATCGGGACAGGGGGCCAATGAGCAGTTCTTC | CASSESGQGANEQFF
TRBJ2-1 | NA | TRBV7-2 | NA | TGTGCCAGCAGCTTAAACTCCCGCGTGGGTAATGAGCAGTTCTTC | CASSLNSRVGNEQFF
TRBJ2-3 | NA | TRBV11-2 | NA | TGTGCCAGCAACTTCCGAGGGAGGGGGCATACAGATACGCAGTATTTT | CASNFRGRGHTDTQYF
TRBJ2-1 | NA | TRBV5-6 | TRBD2 | TGTGCCAGCAGCCCCGCCCTGGGACTAGCGGGAGGGATTGGTGAGCAGTTCTTC | CASSPALGLAGGIGEQFF
TRBJ2-1 | NA | TRBV12-5 | NA | TGTGCTAGTGGTTTTACTGGCAATGAGCAGTTCTTC | CASGFTGNEQFF
TRBJ2-2 | NA | TRBV11-2 | NA | TGTGCCAGCAGCTTAGAGGTCAGGTTCGACACCGGGGAGCTGTTTTTT | CASSLEVRFDTGELFF
TRBJ2-1 | NA | TRBV27 | NA | TGTGCCAGCAGTTTATACTTGACTACTGAGCAGTTCTTC | CASSLYLTTEQFF
TRBJ2-7 | NA | TRBV5-6 | NA | TGTGCCAGCAGCTCCTTGGGTTTCTCCTACGAGCAGTACTTC | CASSSLGFSYEQYF
TRBJ2-1 | NA | TRBV19 | NA | TGTGCCAGTAGTATTTACGGGAAGGAGCAATCCTACAATGAGCAGTTCTTC | CASSIYGKEQSYNEQFF
TRBJ1-2 | NA | TRBV20-1 | NA | TGCAGTGCTGGGGGAATTACTAACTATGGCTACACCTTC | CSAGGITNYGYTF
TRBJ1-5 | NA | TRBV28 | NA | TGTGCCAGCAGACTACGTCGCTCTTCCTTTCAGCCCCAGCATTTT | CASRLRRSSFQPQHF
TRBJ1-3 | NA | TRBV28 | NA | TGTGCCAGCAACATGGGTCGGAACACCATATATTTT | CASNMGRNTIYF
TRBJ1-1 | NA | TRBV29-1 | NA | TGCAGCGTCCCAAGGGGGGGTTCGGACACTGAAGCTTTCTTT | CSVPRGGSDTEAFF
TRBJ2-2 | once | TRBV4-1 | NA | TGCGCCAGCAGCCAAAGGGAAGCGAACACCGGGGAGCTGTTTTTT | CASSQREANTGELFF
TRBJ1-1 | NA | TRBV5-1 | NA | TGCGCCAGCAGGGACTGGACCACTGAAGCTTTCTTT | CASRDWTTEAFF
TRBJ1-1 | NA | TRBV5-1 | TRBD1 | TGCGCCAGCAGGCCGACAGGGGGCTATGAAGCTTTCTTT | CASRPTGGYEAFF
TRBJ2-1 | NA | TRBV2 | TRBD1 | TGTGCCAGAGAATCAGCCGGGACAGGGCTAAATGAGCAGTTCTTC | CARESAGTGLNEQFF
TRBJ2-2 | NA | TRBV10-3 | TRBD1 | TGTGCCATCAGTGAGTACCAGGGACAGGATCCCGGGGAGCTGTTTTTT | CAISEYQGQDPGELFF
TRBJ1-1 | few | TRBV6-5 | NA | TGTGCCAGCAGTTACGGGGAACTAGGTGAAGCTTTCTTT | CASSYGELGEAFF
TRBJ1-2 | NA | TRBV15 | NA | TGTGCCACCAGCAGAGATCCAGGGGAGTGGGGCTACACCTTC | CATSRDPGEWGYTF
TRBJ1-6 | NA | TRBV6-1 | NA | TGTGCCAGCAGTGAAGCGAGGACCTATAATTCACCCCTCCACTTT | CASSEARTYNSPLHF
TRBJ2-5 | NA | TRBV27 | NA | TGTGCCAGCAACGGTCCGGATGGGACCCAGTACTTC | CASNGPDGTQYF
TRBJ1-2 | NA | TRBV27 | NA | TGTGCCAGCAGTTTATCAAGTTGGGATCAGCATGGCTACACCTTC | CASSLSSWDQHGYTF
TRBJ1-5 | NA | TRBV2 | NA | TGTGCCAGCAGTGAAGCCTTGGGGAGTATCAATCAGCCCCAGCATTTT | CASSEALGSINQPQHF
TRBJ2-6 | once | TRBV3-1 | NA | TGTGCCAGCAGCCAAGGGTGGACTGGGGCCAACGTCCTGACTTTC | CASSQGWTGANVLTF
TRBJ2-2 | NA | TRBV27 | NA | TGTGCCAGCAGTTGGTCCGGAGAGACCGGGGAGCTGTTTTTT | CASSWSGETGELFF
TRBJ2-7 | many | TRBV27 | NA | TGTGCCAGCAGCTTAGGGCAGAACTACGAGCAGTACTTC | CASSLGQNYEQYF
TRBJ2-3 | NA | TRBV2 | NA | TGTGCCAGCAGTGACTTCGCGGAAAGCACAGATACGCAGTATTTT | CASSDFAESTDTQYF
TRBJ2-3 | NA | TRBV10-1 | TRBD2 | TGCGCCAGCAGCCCTCTACTAGCGGAGGATACGCAGTATTTT | CASSPLLAEDTQYF
TRBJ2-1 | NA | TRBV5-6 | NA | TGTGCCAGCAGCTTGGCCGAACCCGGCGGCTCCTACAATGAGCAGTTCTTC | CASSLAEPGGSYNEQFF
TRBJ2-1 | NA | TRBV25-1 | TRBD2 | TGTGCCAGCAGTCGACTAGCGGCTTACAATGAGCAGTTCTTC | CASSRLAAYNEQFF
TRBJ2-7 | NA | TRBV18 | NA | TGTGCCAGCTCACCACGGGGTGACGGATACGAGCAGTACTTC | CASSPRGDGYEQYF
TRBJ1-1 | NA | TRBV30 | NA | TGTGCCTGGACTATGGGTACTGAAGCTTTCTTT | CAWTMGTEAFF
TRBJ2-7 | NA | TRBV19 | TRBD1 | TGTGCCAGTAGTGCCGGACCGGGACAGGCAACCTACGAGCAGTACTTC | CASSAGPGQATYEQYF
TRBJ2-5 | once | TRBV11-2 | NA | TGTGCCAGCAGCTTAGAACAGACCCAGTACTTC | CASSLEQTQYF
TRBJ1-1 | NA | TRBV6-5 | TRBD1 | TGTGCCAGCAGTTACTCTTCGGGACAGATGAACACTGAAGCTTTCTTT | CASSYSSGQMNTEAFF
TRBJ1-5 | NA | TRBV20-1 | TRBD1 | TGCAGTGCCACAGGGGGCAATCAGCCCCAGCATTTT | CSATGGNQPQHF
TRBJ2-7 | NA | TRBV5-6 | TRBD2 | TGTGCCAGCAGCTTGGGATCTAGCGGGAGATACGAGCAGTACTTC | CASSLGSSGRYEQYF
TRBJ2-1 | few | TRBV30 | TRBD1 | TGTGCCTGGGACCGCAGGGGGTCCTACTTATACAATGAGCAGTTCTTC | CAWDRRGSYLYNEQFF
TRBJ2-5 | few | TRBV6-5 | NA | TGTGCCAGCAGTTACCGGGAGACCCAGTACTTC | CASSYRETQYF
TRBJ2-3 | NA | TRBV19 | NA | TGTGCCACCCTTAGGGGCTTTGAGAGCACAGATACGCAGTATTTT | CATLRGFESTDTQYF
TRBJ2-7 | once | TRBV10-3 | NA | TGTGCCATGTCCTCCGGTACCTACGAGCAGTACTTC | CAMSSGTYEQYF
TRBJ1-2 | NA | TRBV12-3/TRBV12-4 | NA | TGTGCCAGCAGTCCGTCCGGGGCAGACTATGGCTACACCTTC | CASSPSGADYGYTF
TRBJ1-5 | NA | TRBV28 | NA | TGTGCCAGCAGTTCAGGCGGGAATCGGCCCCAGCATTTT | CASSSGGNRPQHF
TRBJ1-1 | NA | TRBV30 | TRBD1 | TGTGCCTGGAGTTCCCCGAGGGGGCCGAACACTGAAGCTTTCTTT | CAWSSPRGPNTEAFF
TRBJ1-1 | NA | TRBV6-1 | NA | TGTGCCAGCAGTGAAGAAACTGAAGCTTTCTTT | CASSEETEAFF
TRBJ1-1 | once | TRBV4-1 | TRBD1 | TGCGCCAGCAGCCAAGACCAGGGGGCTCCGAACACTGAAGCTTTCTTT | CASSQDQGAPNTEAFF
TRBJ1-5 | NA | TRBV12-3/TRBV12-4 | TRBD1 | TGTGCCAGCAGTCCCGGGACAGTGAAAGAGCCCCAGCATTTT | CASSPGTVKEPQHF
TRBJ1-5 | NA | TRBV27 | NA | TGTGCCAGCAGTCCCTCGCCCCATAGCAATCAGCCCCAGCATTTT | CASSPSPHSNQPQHF
TRBJ1-2 | NA | TRBV27 | TRBD1 | TGTGCCAGCAGCCCGACAGGGGAAATTACGGTGACCTTC | CASSPTGEITVTF
TRBJ1-2 | NA | TRBV28 | TRBD1 | TGTGCCAGCAGTTTGGAGCCAACAGGGGATGTGGATGGCTACACCTTC | CASSLEPTGDVDGYTF
TRBJ1-1 | few | TRBV4-1 | NA | TGCGCCAGCAGCCAGGGACGGATGAACACTGAAGCTTTCTTT | CASSQGRMNTEAFF
TRBJ2-5 | NA | TRBV3-1 | NA | TGTGCCAGCAGCCCATCAGGGGGGCCTCAAGAGACCCAGTACTTC | CASSPSGGPQETQYF
TRBJ2-5 | NA | TRBV4-1 | NA | TGCGCCAGCAGCTTTACCCGACCGGCAGAGACCCAGTACTTC | CASSFTRPAETQYF
TRBJ1-5 | NA | TRBV5-6 | NA | TGTGCCAGCAGCTGGGGAAGTCAGCCCCAGCATTTT | CASSWGSQPQHF
TRBJ2-1 | NA | TRBV4-1 | NA | TGCGCCAGCAGCCAAGGACCTAACAATGAGCAGTTCTTC | CASSQGPNNEQFF
TRBJ2-7 | NA | TRBV28 | NA | TGTGCCAGCAGTTTTTTTAGCCGCCACTCCTACGAGCAGTACTTC | CASSFFSRHSYEQYF